The 32 T cell receptor beta chains below were found in one sample sequenced in a study of T cell changes during pregnancy in multiple sclerosis. Generated by immunoSEQ multiplex PCR, the TCRdb table keeps only in-frame clones and is missing some. This table has about 68,000 clones, approximately 90% appearing once. Material: peripheral blood, obtained in the third trimester of pregnancy. Receptors were obtained from a female donor with multiple sclerosis, enrolled in a pregnancy study.

This clone was seen a handful of times. This chain joins TRBV10-3 and TRBJ1-5, with 9 bases that match TRBD1. CDR3 length: 13 amino acids. Germline CDR1 reads ENHRY; CDR2 reads SYGVKD. Trimming took 10 bases from V and 7 from J; bases not matched to a gene: 8. The CDR3 DNA follows: TGTGCCACAGGACAGGGGTACCGACAGCCCCAGCATTTT. The encoded protein is CATGQGYRQPQHF.

The chain couples TRBV9 to TRBJ2-3; possible D gene TRBD2, 6 bases. The CDR3 spans 13 residues. CDR1 and CDR2 (germline): SGDLS, YYNGEE. V lost 3 bases and J lost 1, with 6 bases in between. CDR3 bases: TGTGCCAGCAGCGGGGGGGGCACAGATACGCAGTATTTT. Its translation: CASSGGGTDTQYF.

The CDR3 DNA reads TGTGCCAGCAGTACCCCCGGAGGCGTCACTGAAGCTTTCTTT. Protein: CASSTPGGVTEAFF. V gene TRBV6-6 combines with J gene TRBJ1-1; D call uncertain. There are 14 residues in the CDR3. Germline CDR1 is MNHNY and CDR2 is SVGAGI (reference sequence). Trimming cost V 5 bases and J 4 bases, with 14 bases left between them.

V gene TRBV7-7 combines with J gene TRBJ2-3; D is unclear. The CDR3 covers 12 residues. Trimming pared 8 bases from V and 2 bases from J, leaving 8 bases between. The V gene's germline CDR1 is SSHAT and CDR2 FNYEAQ (reference sequence). In nucleotides, the CDR3 is TGTGCCAGCCCAGTCCTCACAGATACGCAGTATTTT. This sequence encodes CASPVLTDTQYF.

This chain uses TRBV5-4 with TRBJ2-2; weak D call: TRBD2 (5 bases). The CDR3 is 15 amino acids. V was trimmed by 4 bases and J by 3 bases, leaving 13 bases between them. The germline V gene encodes CDR1 SGHNT and CDR2 YYREEE (reference sequence). The CDR3 reads CASSRSSLDTGELFF. For the CDR3, the DNA is TGTGCCAGCAGCCGATCTAGCCTCGACACCGGGGAGCTGTTTTTT.

The V and J genes are TRBV4-2 and TRBJ2-7, with a tentative D call TRBD2 (5 bases). V lost 0 bases and J 0 bases, leaving 9 bases between the germline ends. The CDR3 runs to 15 residues. CDR1 and CDR2 from the germline V gene are LGHNA and YNFKEQ. The CDR3 here is CASSQDPGISYEQYF. The CDR3, as DNA: TGTGCCAGCAGCCAAGATCCGGGGATCTCCTACGAGCAGTACTTC.

The chain employs TRBV6-1 and TRBJ1-5; no clear D gene. Germline-derived CDR1 and CDR2 are MNHNS and SASEGT. V was clipped by 1 base and J by 6 bases, with 7 bases between them. The CDR3 is 13 residues long. CDR3 sequence (DNA): TGTGCCAGCAGTGAAGTAGAGGGTCAGCCCCAGCATTTT. Translating it yields CASSEVEGQPQHF.

V usage is TRBV11-2 and J usage is TRBJ2-7, with D possibly being TRBD1 (6 bases). V was clipped by 1 base and J by 5 bases, with 9 bases between them. The CDR3 spans 13 residues. CDR1 is SGHAT, CDR2 FQNNGV, per germline. CDR3 in amino acids: CASSLAGAHEQYF. CDR3 nucleotide sequence: TGTGCCAGCAGCTTAGCAGGGGCCCACGAGCAGTACTTC.

The chain employs TRBV5-6 and TRBJ1-2, with TRBD1 identical over 7 bases. V dropped 3 bases and J dropped 10; count of bases not matched to a gene: 15. This CDR3 has 15 residues. In germline, CDR1 is SGHDT, CDR2 YYEEEE. In nucleotides, the CDR3 is TGTGCCAGCAGCTCCGACTACTTCTTAGGGGGCGACTACACCTTC. Its protein is CASSSDYFLGGDYTF.

This chain connects TRBV7-9 to TRBJ1-2, with D possibly matching TRBD1 (5 bases). Per germline, CDR1 SEHNR and CDR2 FQNEAQ (reference sequence). V dropped 4 bases and J dropped 7 bases, with 10 bases sitting between them. There are 12 residues in the CDR3. The chain's CDR3 is CASSSLDSGYTF. CDR3 DNA sequence: TGTGCCAGCAGCTCCCTCGACAGTGGCTACACCTTC.

This sequence joins TRBV27 and TRBJ2-7; D is perhaps TRBD2 (6 bases). Trimming shortened V by 2 bases and J by 0 bases, and 8 bases separated the two germline ends. The germline V gene has CDR1 MNHEY and CDR2 SMNVEV (reference sequence). The CDR3 runs to 14 residues. The CDR3 bases are TGTGCCAGCAGTTTAGCGGGGCGCTCCTACGAGCAGTACTTC. Amino acids: CASSLAGRSYEQYF.

The rearrangement uses TRBV5-4 and TRBJ2-5; D possibly corresponds to TRBD1 (5 bases). The CDR3 is 15 residues long. Germline loops: CDR1 SGHNT, CDR2 YYREEE (reference sequence). V gave up 0 bases and J gave up 3 bases, with 12 bases separating them. CDR3 in DNA: TGTGCCAGCAGCTTGGTGGGGCAGTTAAAAGAGACCCAGTACTTC. Translated: CASSLVGQLKETQYF.

This clone was observed a single time. V usage is TRBV4-3 and J usage is TRBJ1-1; possible D gene TRBD1, 5 bases. Germline V gene sequence: CDR1 LGHNA, CDR2 YSLEER. This CDR3 has 15 amino acids. Trimming stripped 1 base from V and 1 base from J, with 10 bases between. The CDR3 loop reads CASSQVGGGNTEAFF. In nucleotides, the CDR3 is TGCGCCAGCAGCCAAGTGGGGGGAGGGAACACTGAAGCTTTCTTT.

This chain links TRBV7-9 with TRBJ1-5; TRBD1 might be the D (5 bases). Deletions cut 5 bases from V and 0 bases from J, with 11 bases between. From germline, CDR1 is SEHNR and CDR2 FQNEAQ (reference sequence). There are 15 residues in the CDR3. The CDR3 nucleotides read TGTGCCAGCAGCCCTACAGGATATAGCAATCAGCCCCAGCATTTT. Translation gives CASSPTGYSNQPQHF.

In this sample, this clone turned up once. The rearrangement joins TRBV12-5 to TRBJ1-4, with D possibly matching TRBD1 (6 bases). Trimming cost V 6 bases and J 8 bases, with 13 bases left between them. This CDR3 region has 13 residues. Germline-derived CDR1 and CDR2 are LGHNT and FRNRAP. The CDR3 region is CASGDRIEEKLFF. The CDR3 DNA sequence: TGTGCTAGTGGGGACAGAATAGAAGAAAAACTGTTTTTT.

The chain joins TRBV10-2 to TRBJ1-5; D is perhaps TRBD1 (5 bases). Germline V lookup: CDR1 WSHSY, CDR2 SAAADI. The length of the CDR3 is 17 residues. V was trimmed by 6 bases and J by 6 bases, leaving 24 bases between them. This CDR3 reads CASRPGSRRAGGQPQHF. CDR3 nucleotide sequence: TGCGCCAGCAGACCCGGGTCGAGGCGCGCCGGGGGTCAGCCCCAGCATTTT.

This chain links TRBV4-2 with TRBJ2-1; TRBD2 matches at 15 bases. The CDR3 is made up of 17 amino acids. The V gene end was trimmed by 4 bases and the J gene end by 4 bases; junction bases not matched to a gene: 5. Germline V CDR1 and CDR2: LGHNA, YNFKEQ. The CDR3 protein is CASSRSGLAGGYNEQFF. DNA for the CDR3: TGTGCCAGCAGCCGATCGGGACTAGCGGGAGGTTACAATGAGCAGTTCTTC.

The chain links TRBV28 to TRBJ2-5; D possibly corresponds to TRBD1 (5 bases). Between the trimmed V and J ends, which lost 5 bases and 4 bases, there was a span of 17 bases. CDR1 is MDHEN, CDR2 SYDVKM, per germline. This CDR3 is 15 amino acids long. CDR3 nucleotides: TGTGCCAGCAGTCCCCGGAGACAGTTCGGAGAGACCCAGTACTTC. Residues: CASSPRRQFGETQYF.

The gene calls are TRBV10-3 and TRBJ2-2, with TRBD1 matching over 10 bases. Looked up from germline, CDR1 is ENHRY and CDR2 is SYGVKD. The CDR3 extends over 18 amino acids. Unmatched junction bases numbered 14, after V lost 2 bases and J lost 8 bases. In DNA, the CDR3 is TGTGCCATCAGTGAGCCTCAGACTTGGGACAGGGGTGCAGGGGAGCTGTTTTTT. Protein: CAISEPQTWDRGAGELFF.

This sequence joins TRBV27 and TRBJ1-1, with TRBD1 as a possible D gene (6 bases). Trimming took 4 bases from V and 2 from J, leaving 11 bases between them. The germline V gene encodes CDR1 MNHEY and CDR2 SMNVEV (reference sequence). The CDR3 is 14 amino acids. The CDR3 loop reads CASSWGGLNTEAFF. CDR3 bases: TGTGCCAGCAGTTGGGGGGGGCTAAACACTGAAGCTTTCTTT.

The chain is built from TRBV19 and TRBJ2-1; D not resolved. The CDR3 length is 13 residues. Germline CDR1 and CDR2: LNHDA and SQIVND (reference sequence). Trimming pared 4 bases from V and 6 bases from J, leaving 10 bases between. The CDR3 DNA is TGTGCCAGTAGTACAGCAGGCCCCAATGAGCAGTTCTTC. This gives the protein CASSTAGPNEQFF. The full variable domain, in which reference TRBV19 and TRBJ2-1 provide the parts outside the CDR3, is DGGITQSPKYLFRKEGQNVTLSCEQNLNHDAMYWYRQDPGQGLRLIYYSQIVNDFQKGDIAEGYSVSREKKESFPLTVTSAQKNPTAFYLCASSTAGPNEQFFGPGTRLTVL.

Only one count was recorded for this clone. The chain uses TRBV27 and TRBJ2-1, with 10 bases matching TRBD2. Per germline, CDR1 MNHEY and CDR2 SMNVEV (reference sequence). V was clipped by 9 bases and J by 4 bases; unmatched bases: 6. The CDR3 sequence is 14 residues long. For the CDR3, the DNA is TGTGCCAGTAAGACTAGCGGGCTGTACAATGAGCAGTTCTTC. Translating gives CASKTSGLYNEQFF.

This chain joins TRBV7-9 and TRBJ2-4; D ambiguous. V lost 0 bases and J lost 2, with 5 bases in between. This CDR3 is built from 14 residues. Germline V lookup: CDR1 SEHNR, CDR2 FQNEAQ (reference sequence). CDR3 sequence: CASSLAAPKNIQYF. CDR3 DNA: TGTGCCAGCAGCTTAGCAGCGCCCAAAAACATTCAGTACTTC.

The chain links TRBV7-2 to TRBJ1-5; possibly TRBD1 for D (5 bases). The V gene's germline CDR1 is SGHTA and CDR2 FQGNSA. This CDR3 region has 14 residues. Between the trimmed V and J ends, which lost 5 bases and 5 bases, there was a span of 13 bases. CDR3 DNA sequence: TGTGCCAGCAGCCAGTATGGGGCAGATCAGCCCCAGCATTTT. It encodes CASSQYGADQPQHF.

This rearrangement joins TRBV6-5 to TRBJ1-5; TRBD1 matches 10 bases. The CDR3 is 15 amino acids. Germline V lookup: CDR1 MNHEY, CDR2 SVGAGI. Losses at the gene ends were 6 bases for V and 0 bases for J; bases not matched to a gene: 2. The CDR3 region is CASRDRGDSNQPQHF. CDR3 nucleotides: TGTGCCAGCAGGGACAGGGGGGATAGCAATCAGCCCCAGCATTTT.

The chain is built from TRBV5-1 and TRBJ2-3; 10 bases map to TRBD1. Germline CDR1 SGHRS, CDR2 YFSETQ. V gave up 4 bases and J gave up 7 bases; unmatched junction bases: 15. The CDR3 consists of 17 residues. The CDR3 region is CASSVQPGQGTENTQYF. The DNA for the CDR3 is TGCGCCAGCAGCGTTCAACCGGGACAGGGGACGGAGAATACGCAGTATTTT.

The rearrangement uses TRBV7-2 and TRBJ2-1, with D possibly matching TRBD1 (6 bases). This CDR3 has 15 residues. Germline V gene lookup returns CDR1 SGHTA and CDR2 FQGNSA. With 5 bases removed from V and 0 bases from J, the gap between germline ends came to 11 bases. The DNA for the CDR3 is TGTGCCAGCAGCAAGGGGGAGAGCTCCTACAATGAGCAGTTCTTC. This gives the protein CASSKGESSYNEQFF.

This rearrangement joins TRBV6-5 to TRBJ2-7; 12 bases fit TRBD1. The CDR3 is made up of 15 amino acids. Germline-derived CDR1 and CDR2 are MNHEY and SVGAGI. After removal of 5 bases from V and 4 bases from J, the junction contained 6 bases not matched to a gene. The CDR3 nucleotides are TGTGCCAGCAGTCCAGGGACAGGGGGCTGGTACGAGCAGTACTTC. It yields the protein CASSPGTGGWYEQYF.

The V gene is TRBV4-3, the J gene TRBJ2-3, with D perhaps TRBD2 (5 bases). Germline V gives CDR1 LGHNA, CDR2 YSLEER. Deletions cut 0 bases from V and 2 bases from J, with 18 bases between. There are 18 residues in the CDR3. Here the CDR3 DNA reads TGCGCCAGCAGCCAAGAGCGGCCTCGATCCGGGGACACAGATACGCAGTATTTT. Amino acid sequence: CASSQERPRSGDTDTQYF.

The chain links TRBV6-5 to TRBJ2-7; TRBD1 matches at 8 bases. The CDR3 sequence is 15 residues long. V lost 7 bases to trimming and J lost 6 bases; unmatched junction nucleotides: 14. CDR1 is MNHEY and CDR2 is SVGAGI in the germline V gene. CDR3 region: CASTLTGTGKGEQYF. CDR3 sequence (DNA): TGTGCCAGCACCCTTACCGGGACAGGTAAAGGCGAGCAGTACTTC.

V usage is TRBV25-1 and J usage is TRBJ2-2; D gene ambiguous. The V end was cut by 1 base, the J end by 9 bases, with 12 bases between. Germline V gives CDR1 MGHDK, CDR2 SYGVNS. There are 14 residues in the CDR3. For the CDR3, the DNA is TGTGCCAGCAGTGAATTATCCAGTTTCAGGGAGCTGTTTTTT. Amino acid sequence: CASSELSSFRELFF.

The chain has TRBV5-1 and TRBJ1-1; D may be TRBD1 (6 bases). Between the trimmed V and J ends, which lost 5 bases and 1 base, there was a span of 24 bases. This CDR3 is built from 18 residues. Germline CDR1 and CDR2: SGHRS and YFSETQ. The CDR3 DNA reads as TGCGCCAGCAGTCCTCGGATAACAGGGAAAGTAAAGAACACTGAAGCTTTCTTT. Translation: CASSPRITGKVKNTEAFF.